This T cell receptor beta chain was sequenced in a study of blood T cells in healthy people across ages. Whole-study results and caveats: Per-million-T-cell TCR beta diversity fell roughly linearly with age.

PCR was performed a second time for about 6 to 12 cycles using a sample-barcoded 5' primer and a J-beta primer mix. The authors tagged each cDNA molecule using a template-switch adaptor with 12 random nucleotides. Sequencing recovered at least 3 million CDR3-containing paired-end reads from each sample. TCRdb reprocessed the 5' RACE reads with MiXCR, giving one entry per CDR3 protein. This table has approximately 320,000 distinct CDR3 sequences, around 30% appearing once. Each sample gave at least 6.5 million isolated PBMCs. This clonotype has more than one count but fewer than ten. Its antigen is still unknown. One junction end disagrees with the germline gene, perhaps due to a read error. Per the germline V gene, CDR1 is MDHEN and CDR2 is SYDVKM. The CDR3 covers 16 residues.

Sequencing input: blood. The chain has TRBV28 and TRBJ2-5; 9 bases map to TRBD1. This receptor was identified in a woman in her seventies in good health. The CDR3 protein is CARSTHGTGRQETQYF. DNA for the CDR3: TGTGCCCGCAGTACACACGGGACAGGGCGCCAAGAGACCCAGTACTTC. Based on the CDR3 plus reference TRBV28 and TRBJ2-5, the full variable domain is DVKVTQSSRYLVKRTGEKVFLECVQDMDHENMFWYRQDPGLGLRLIYFSYDVKMKEKGDIPEGYSVSREKKERFSLILESASTNQTSMYLCARSTHGTGRQETQYFGPGTRLLVL.